This passage covers 16 T cell receptor beta chains from one sample sequenced in a study of graft-versus-host responses after intestinal transplantation. Sequenced by immunoSEQ multiplex PCR; TCRdb stores in-frame clones only, minus some. Seen here are approximately 58,000 clones, about 90% observed once, and the top ten hold 2.5% to 3%. Sequencing used PBMCs, obtained about 120 days after intestinal transplantation. The receptors shown here come from a human patient who received an intestinal transplant, so some T cells may come from the graft donor.

The chain is built from TRBV5-1 and TRBJ2-1, with 15 bases aligning to TRBD2. V was clipped by 1 base and J by 10 bases; unmatched bases: 9. The CDR3 runs to 17 residues. CDR1 and CDR2 from the germline V gene are SGHRS and YFSETQ. DNA of the CDR3: TGCGCCAGCAGCTTGTCAGGACTAGCGGGAGGGCCGCACGAGCAGTTCTTC. Amino acid sequence: CASSLSGLAGGPHEQFF.

This chain joins TRBV13 and TRBJ2-3; D perhaps matches TRBD2 (5 bases). Per germline, CDR1 PRHDT and CDR2 FYEKMQ (reference sequence). This CDR3 has 14 amino acids. V was trimmed by 7 bases and J by 6 bases, leaving 17 bases between them. The CDR3 region is CASNPRAEVDTQYF. For the CDR3, the DNA is TGTGCCAGCAACCCTAGAGCGGAGGTGGATACGCAGTATTTT.

The rearrangement uses TRBV18 and TRBJ2-3; TRBD2 might be the D (5 bases). The germline V gene has CDR1 KGHSH and CDR2 LQKENI. Trimming stripped 8 bases from V and 1 base from J, with 10 bases between. This CDR3 has 13 residues. The CDR3 is CASLAGGTDTQYF. The CDR3 region has the DNA TGTGCCAGCCTAGCCGGGGGCACAGATACGCAGTATTTT.

V usage is TRBV9 and J usage is TRBJ2-5; perhaps TRBD2 as D (6 bases). Looked up from germline, CDR1 is SGDLS and CDR2 is YYNGEE. Trimming left V 0 bases short and J 3 bases short, with 15 bases between. CDR3 length: 16 amino acids. CDR3 amino acids: CASSVGGTGAKETQYF. DNA of the CDR3: TGTGCCAGCAGCGTAGGCGGGACCGGGGCCAAAGAGACCCAGTACTTC.

This chain uses TRBV4-2 with TRBJ1-6; 7 bases match TRBD1. There are 18 residues in the CDR3. V shed 0 bases, J shed 5 bases, and the junction held 10 bases outside the gene matches. Germline V CDR1 and CDR2: LGHNA, YNFKEQ. CDR3 region: CASSQERAGGGNNSPLHF. The CDR3 region has the DNA TGTGCCAGCAGCCAAGAAAGAGCAGGGGGTGGTAATAATTCACCCCTCCACTTT.

This clone was recorded only once. This chain joins TRBV5-1 and TRBJ2-1, with TRBD2 matching 14 bases. Unmatched junction bases numbered 4, after V lost 3 bases and J lost 2 bases. The germline V gene has CDR1 SGHRS and CDR2 YFSETQ. This CDR3 is 17 amino acids long. CDR3 sequence: CASSWGLAGATYNEQFF. The CDR3 DNA reads as TGCGCCAGCAGCTGGGGACTAGCGGGGGCCACCTACAATGAGCAGTTCTTC.

This chain connects TRBV18 to TRBJ1-1, with D possibly being TRBD1 (6 bases). Germline V CDR1 and CDR2: KGHSH, LQKENI. The V end lost 3 bases, the J end lost 1 base, and 15 bases lay between the germline ends. CDR3 size: 16 residues. The CDR3 nucleotides are TGTGCCAGCTCACCCCCGGGAGGGGGGGGGAACACTGAAGCTTTCTTT. Protein product: CASSPPGGGGNTEAFF.

The V and J genes are TRBV9 and TRBJ2-7; the D is unclear. With 3 bases removed from V and 7 bases from J, the gap between germline ends came to 14 bases. Germline V gene data show CDR1 as SGDLS and CDR2 as YYNGEE. The CDR3 is made up of 13 amino acids. DNA of the CDR3: TGTGCCAGCAGCGCTGCTGGGGTTAGGGAGCAGTACTTC. Protein: CASSAAGVREQYF.

The V gene is TRBV18, the J gene TRBJ2-3; 7 nucleotides line up with TRBD2. Per the germline V gene, CDR1 is KGHSH and CDR2 is LQKENI. The trim removed 1 base at V and 4 bases at J, leaving 8 bases unmatched. The CDR3 totals 16 residues. The CDR3 nucleotides read TGTGCCAGCTCACCACTGGCGGGAGCGGGCCCAGATACGCAGTATTTT. It codes for CASSPLAGAGPDTQYF.

The chain recombines TRBV10-3 with TRBJ1-2, with D possibly matching TRBD1 (6 bases). The germline gives CDR1 ENHRY, CDR2 SYGVKD. V was clipped by 6 bases and J by 4 bases, with 12 bases between them. CDR3 length: 13 residues. The CDR3 protein is CAIRPQGSYGYTF. The DNA for the CDR3 is TGTGCCATCAGGCCACAGGGATCCTATGGCTACACCTTC.

The CDR3 loop is CASSFGQATGELFF. In DNA form, the CDR3 reads TGCGCCAGCAGCTTTGGACAGGCCACCGGGGAGCTGTTTTTT. This rearrangement joins TRBV5-1 to TRBJ2-2; 7 bases match TRBD1. V gave up 2 bases and J gave up 4 bases; unmatched junction bases: 2. Germline CDR1 and CDR2: SGHRS and YFSETQ. The CDR3 sequence is 14 residues long.

The V and J genes are TRBV27 and TRBJ2-5; D may match TRBD1 or TRBD2 (5 bases each). Gene TRBJ2-7 matches the end of the DNA better, so the J call may be wrong. The CDR3 totals 15 residues. From germline, CDR1 is MNHEY and CDR2 SMNVEV (reference sequence). As DNA, the CDR3 is TGTGCCAGCAGTTTCGCCGTGGGGGAATCCTACGAGCAGTACTTC. Its protein product is CASSFAVGESYEQYF.

CDR3 nucleotides: TGTGCCAGCAGCTTATTAGGACAGGGGAATTCACCCCTCCACTTT. This sequence encodes CASSLLGQGNSPLHF. This chain uses TRBV11-2 with TRBJ1-6; 9 bases match TRBD1. The CDR3 length is 15 residues. Germline CDR1 is SGHAT and CDR2 is FQNNGV. V was pared by 2 bases and J by 7 bases, with 3 bases of the junction left unmatched.

This clone was seen only a few times. This chain joins TRBV18 and TRBJ2-1; 15 bases are a match to TRBD2. The CDR3 runs 17 residues. The V segment lost 3 bases and the J segment 7 bases; nucleotides outside the gene matches: 7. CDR1 KGHSH and CDR2 LQKENI come from the germline V gene. CDR3 sequence: CASSPKGLAGGKNEQFF. The CDR3 bases are TGTGCCAGCTCACCGAAAGGACTAGCGGGAGGGAAGAATGAGCAGTTCTTC. Full variable domain (outside the CDR3, taken from reference TRBV18 and TRBJ2-1): NAGVMQNPRHLVRRRGQEARLRCSPMKGHSHVYWYRQLPEEGLKFMVYLQKENIIDESGMPKERFSAEFPKEGPSILRIQQVVRGDSAAYFCASSPKGLAGGKNEQFFGPGTRLTVL.

This clone was found once. The rearrangement uses TRBV10-3 and TRBJ2-5; 7 positions match TRBD1. CDR1 is ENHRY, CDR2 SYGVKD, per germline. Trimming cost V 4 bases and J 3 bases; bases outside gene matches: 2. The CDR3 spans 13 residues. CDR3 in amino acids: CAISGGQEETQYF. The CDR3 nucleotides are TGTGCCATCAGTGGAGGACAGGAAGAGACCCAGTACTTC.

The J gene is TRBJ2-7, the V gene TRBV5-4; 10 bases fit TRBD1. The CDR3 contains 15 residues. After removal of 0 bases from V and 7 bases from J, the junction contained 7 bases not matched to a gene. Germline assignment: CDR1 SGHNT and CDR2 YYREEE (reference sequence). The CDR3 loop reads CASSLEGQGYWEQYF. The DNA for the CDR3 is TGTGCCAGCAGCTTGGAGGGACAGGGGTACTGGGAGCAGTACTTC.